This is a list of T cell receptor beta chains from one sample in a study of beta chain features in type 1 diabetes. Some clones are missing from TCRdb's copy, which holds only in-frame ones; the method was immunoSEQ multiplex PCR. This table holds hundreds of thousands of clones, over 7% found once. The sequenced sample was central memory CD4+ T cells from blood. The receptors come from a young man with type 1 diabetes. Both conserved end residues are part of each CDR3. D genes are given only for firm matches. Clone sizes are given selectively: once, few, many, or a class where the clone is expanded.

v_call,d_call,j_call,clone_size,cdr3_aa,cdr3_nt
TRBV7-9,-,TRBJ1-4,few,CASSVRNEKLFF,TGTGCCAGCAGCGTCCGTAATGAAAAACTGTTTTTT
TRBV25-1,-,TRBJ1-1,-,CASSEYKVSGWGPDEAFF,TGTGCCAGCAGTGAATATAAGGTCTCAGGGTGGGGGCCGGATGAAGCTTTCTTT
TRBV27,-,TRBJ1-5,many,CASSFRGNQPQHF,TGTGCCAGCAGTTTCCGTGGAAATCAGCCCCAGCATTTT
TRBV11-2,-,TRBJ2-3,-,CASSLGTDTQYF,TGTGCCAGCAGCTTAGGAACAGATACGCAGTATTTT
TRBV4-1,TRBD1,TRBJ2-7,-,CASSPGTAKGAYEQYF,TGCGCCAGCAGCCCCGGGACAGCCAAGGGGGCCTACGAGCAGTACTTC
TRBV29-1,-,TRBJ1-4,-,CSVGKREDNEKLFF,TGCAGCGTTGGTAAGAGGGAGGATAATGAAAAACTGTTTTTT
TRBV2,-,TRBJ1-2,few,CASSEGLYGYTF,TGTGCCAGCAGTGAAGGACTTTATGGCTACACCTTC
TRBV5-1,TRBD1,TRBJ1-6,-,CASSLGQGNSPLHF,TGCGCCAGCAGCTTGGGACAGGGGAATTCACCCCTCCACTTT
TRBV6-1,-,TRBJ1-5,-,CASSARTGNQPQHF,TGTGCCAGCAGTGCCCGGACGGGCAATCAGCCCCAGCATTTT
TRBV4-3,-,TRBJ2-1,-,CASSQMVGGLNNEQFF,TGCGCCAGCAGCCAAATGGTTGGGGGGCTAAACAATGAGCAGTTCTTC
TRBV29-1,TRBD1,TRBJ1-5,few,CSSLPRSGQGGLDSNQPQHF,TGCAGCTCCCTTCCCCGCAGCGGACAGGGGGGACTAGATAGCAATCAGCCCCAGCATTTT
TRBV14,TRBD2,TRBJ2-3,few,CASSSRQRGFQADTQYF,TGTGCCAGCAGCTCCCGACAGCGGGGGTTCCAAGCAGATACGCAGTATTTT
TRBV7-2,-,TRBJ1-6,few,CASTLGGDSPLHF,TGTGCCAGCACCCTCGGGGGAGATTCACCCCTCCACTTT
TRBV19,-,TRBJ1-5,few,CASSMQVGQPQHF,TGTGCCAGTAGTATGCAGGTGGGACAGCCCCAGCATTTT
TRBV7-9,TRBD1,TRBJ1-3,-,CASSSTGGGNTIYF,TGTGCCAGCAGCTCCACAGGGGGTGGAAACACCATATATTTT
TRBV2,TRBD2,TRBJ2-3,-,CARSTSGGTSTDTQYF,TGTGCCAGGTCGACTAGCGGGGGGACTAGCACAGATACGCAGTATTTT
TRBV7-9,-,TRBJ1-4,few,CASSFSSRKNEKLFF,TGTGCCAGCAGCTTTTCGAGCCGAAAGAATGAAAAACTGTTTTTT
TRBV30,TRBD1,TRBJ1-4,-,CAFNRGATNEKLFF,TGTGCCTTCAACAGGGGAGCAACTAATGAAAAACTGTTTTTT
TRBV21-1,-,TRBJ1-1,few,CASSKGEGGLTTEAFF,TGTGCCAGCAGCAAAGGGGAAGGGGGCTTAACCACTGAAGCTTTCTTT
TRBV7-9,-,TRBJ1-2,few,CASSLQMGRMDYGYTF,TGTGCCAGCAGCTTACAGATGGGCAGGATGGACTATGGCTACACCTTC
TRBV7-9,-,TRBJ1-1,few,CASSPGLQLNTEAFF,TGTGCCAGCAGCCCCGGTCTGCAGCTGAACACTGAAGCTTTCTTT
TRBV7-9,-,TRBJ1-1,-,CASSLARDTILNTEAFF,TGTGCCAGCAGCTTAGCTCGGGACACCATTCTGAACACTGAAGCTTTCTTT
TRBV7-2,-,TRBJ2-5,few,CASSLVTGRQETQYF,TGTGCCAGCAGCTTAGTAACGGGGCGTCAAGAGACCCAGTACTTC
TRBV7-9,-,TRBJ2-7,few,CASSLSGAFDEQYF,TGTGCCAGCAGCTTATCGGGGGCTTTCGACGAGCAGTACTTC
TRBV2,TRBD1,TRBJ2-2,-,CASSGTAYTGELFF,TGTGCCAGCAGCGGGACAGCCTACACCGGGGAGCTGTTTTTT
TRBV28,-,TRBJ1-5,-,CASRLTNQPQHF,TGTGCCAGCAGGCTGACTAATCAGCCCCAGCATTTT
TRBV5-8,TRBD1,TRBJ2-3,few,CASSLFAGTAGRTDTQYF,TGTGCCAGCAGCTTGTTTGCCGGGACAGCAGGCCGCACAGATACGCAGTATTTT
TRBV28,-,TRBJ2-7,-,CASSLPGDEQYF,TGTGCCAGCAGTTTACCAGGGGACGAGCAGTACTTC